The present T cell receptor (beta chain) was sequenced within a study of cytomegalovirus exposure and HLA in healthy donors. The CDR3 sequence is 15 residues long. This PCR relied on a set of 60 Vbeta primers and 13 Jbeta primers. TCRdb keeps only in-frame clones here, not all; method: immunoSEQ multiplex PCR. Among around 100,000 clones listed, roughly 83% were seen once. General study results and limits: CMV serostatus was the only recorded immune exposure for donors. TCR beta V- and J-gene trimming, according to a later analysis, was linked to a missense DCLRE1C variant. A previous analysis found most TCR beta V segments productive roughly 87% or roughly 30% of the time. The listing of 150 to 200 TCR beta chains classed them as cytomegalovirus-associated.

This clone was detected only a few times. The antigen is not known. The source of this sequence is a man aged 35 to 55 in good health and CMV-seronegative. The chain joins TRBV21-1 to TRBJ2-7; the D call in the table, TRBD1, was not verified against the DNA. TRBV21-1 is classified as a pseudogene. The specimen was PBMCs. As DNA, the CDR3 is TGTGCCAGCAGCAACCAGGGGGCTTGTTTCTACGAGCAGTACTTC. This gives the protein CASSNQGACFYEQYF.